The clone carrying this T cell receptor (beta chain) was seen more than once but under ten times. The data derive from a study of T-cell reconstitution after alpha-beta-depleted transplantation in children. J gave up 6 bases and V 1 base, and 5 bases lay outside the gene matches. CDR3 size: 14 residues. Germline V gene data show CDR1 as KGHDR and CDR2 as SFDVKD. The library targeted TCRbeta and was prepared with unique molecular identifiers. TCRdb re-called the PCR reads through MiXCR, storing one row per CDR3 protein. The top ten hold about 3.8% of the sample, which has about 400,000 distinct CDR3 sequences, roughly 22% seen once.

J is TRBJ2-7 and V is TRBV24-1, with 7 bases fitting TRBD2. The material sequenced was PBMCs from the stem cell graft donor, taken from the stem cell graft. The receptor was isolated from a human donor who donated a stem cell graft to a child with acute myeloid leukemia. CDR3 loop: CATSDFDSGGEQYF. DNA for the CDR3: TGTGCCACCAGTGATTTCGACTCGGGGGGCGAGCAGTACTTC.